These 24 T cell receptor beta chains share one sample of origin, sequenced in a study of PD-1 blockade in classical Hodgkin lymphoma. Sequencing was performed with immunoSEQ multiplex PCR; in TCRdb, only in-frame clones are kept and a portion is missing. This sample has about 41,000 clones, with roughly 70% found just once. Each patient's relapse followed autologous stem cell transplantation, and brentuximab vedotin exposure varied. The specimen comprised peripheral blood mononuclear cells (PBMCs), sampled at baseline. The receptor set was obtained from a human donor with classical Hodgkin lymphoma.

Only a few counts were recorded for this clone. CDR3 DNA sequence: TGTGCCAGTAGTATTTCGAGGGGGCCGGGCAATGAGCAGTTCTTC. Translation gives CASSISRGPGNEQFF. The J gene is TRBJ2-1, the V gene TRBV19; 7 bases line up with TRBD1. The trim removed 3 bases at V and 6 bases at J, leaving 8 bases unmatched. The length of the CDR3 is 15 residues. In germline, CDR1 is LNHDA, CDR2 SQIVND (reference sequence).

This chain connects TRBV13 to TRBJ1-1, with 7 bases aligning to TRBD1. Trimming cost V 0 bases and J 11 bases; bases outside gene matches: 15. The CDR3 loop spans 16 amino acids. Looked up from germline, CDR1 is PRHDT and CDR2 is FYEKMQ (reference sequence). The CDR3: CASSLGGQGGFGAAFF. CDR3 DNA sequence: TGTGCCAGCAGCTTAGGGGGGCAGGGGGGTTTCGGTGCGGCTTTCTTT.

CDR3 loop: CASSDRVGDTQYF. CDR3 in DNA: TGTGCCAGTAGTGACAGGGTTGGAGATACGCAGTATTTT. The chain combines TRBV19 with TRBJ2-3; 7 bases match TRBD1. Germline V gene sequence: CDR1 LNHDA, CDR2 SQIVND (reference sequence). The length of the CDR3 is 13 residues. V was pared by 5 bases and J by 5 bases, with 4 bases of the junction left unmatched.

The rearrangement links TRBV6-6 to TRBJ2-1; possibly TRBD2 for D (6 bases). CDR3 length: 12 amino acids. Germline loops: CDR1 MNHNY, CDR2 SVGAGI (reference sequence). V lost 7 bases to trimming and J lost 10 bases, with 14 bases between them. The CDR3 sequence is CASTHTGSEQFF. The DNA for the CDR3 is TGTGCCAGCACCCACACCGGGAGCGAGCAGTTCTTC.

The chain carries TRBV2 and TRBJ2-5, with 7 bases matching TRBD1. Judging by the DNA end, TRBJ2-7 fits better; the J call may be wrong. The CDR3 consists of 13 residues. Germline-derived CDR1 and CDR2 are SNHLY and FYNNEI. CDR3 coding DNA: TGTGCCAGCAGTGTTGGGACAGTCTACGAGCAGTACTTC. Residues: CASSVGTVYEQYF.

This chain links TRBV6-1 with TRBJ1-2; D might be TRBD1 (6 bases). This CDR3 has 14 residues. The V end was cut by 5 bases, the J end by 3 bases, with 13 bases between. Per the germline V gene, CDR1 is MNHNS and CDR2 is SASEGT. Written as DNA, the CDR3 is TGTGCCAGCAGTTCGGCCCGGACAGACTATGGCTACACCTTC. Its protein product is CASSSARTDYGYTF.

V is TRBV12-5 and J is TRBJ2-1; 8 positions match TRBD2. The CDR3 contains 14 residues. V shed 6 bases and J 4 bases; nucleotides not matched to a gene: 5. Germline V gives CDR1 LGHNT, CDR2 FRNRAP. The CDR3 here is CASGAGAPYNEQFF. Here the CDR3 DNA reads TGTGCTAGTGGAGCGGGAGCCCCTTACAATGAGCAGTTCTTC.

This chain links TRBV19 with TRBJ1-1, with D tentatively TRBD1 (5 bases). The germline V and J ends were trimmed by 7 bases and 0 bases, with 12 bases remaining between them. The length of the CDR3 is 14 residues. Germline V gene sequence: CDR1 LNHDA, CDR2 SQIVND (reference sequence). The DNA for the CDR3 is TGTGCCAGTAAACCAGGGCCGATGAACACTGAAGCTTTCTTT. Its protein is CASKPGPMNTEAFF.

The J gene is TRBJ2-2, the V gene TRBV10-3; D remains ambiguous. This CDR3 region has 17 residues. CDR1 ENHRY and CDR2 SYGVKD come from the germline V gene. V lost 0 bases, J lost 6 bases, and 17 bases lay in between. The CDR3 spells CAISESRLPGSAGELFF. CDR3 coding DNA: TGTGCCATCAGTGAGTCCCGCCTTCCAGGATCAGCCGGGGAGCTGTTTTTT.

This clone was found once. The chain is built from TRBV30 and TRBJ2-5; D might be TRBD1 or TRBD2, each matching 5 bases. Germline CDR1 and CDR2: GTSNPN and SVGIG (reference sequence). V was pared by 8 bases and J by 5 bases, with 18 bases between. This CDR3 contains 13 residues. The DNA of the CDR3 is TGTGCCGGGACCCAGGGTTCGCACGAGACCCAGTACTTC. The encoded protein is CAGTQGSHETQYF. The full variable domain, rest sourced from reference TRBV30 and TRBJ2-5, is SQTIHQWPATLVQPVGSPLSLECTVEGTSNPNLYWYRQAAGRGLQLLFYSVGIGQISSEVPQNLSASRPQDRQFILSSKKLLLSDSGFYLCAGTQGSHETQYFGPGTRLLVL.

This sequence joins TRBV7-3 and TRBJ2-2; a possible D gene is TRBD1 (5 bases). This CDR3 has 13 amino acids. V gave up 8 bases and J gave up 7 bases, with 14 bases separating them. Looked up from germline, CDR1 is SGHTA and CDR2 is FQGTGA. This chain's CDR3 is CASGAGVGGELFF. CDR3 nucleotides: TGTGCCAGCGGGGCAGGTGTCGGCGGGGAGCTGTTTTTT. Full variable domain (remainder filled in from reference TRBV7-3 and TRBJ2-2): GAGVSQTPSNKVTEKGKYVELRCDPISGHTALYWYRQSLGQGPEFLIYFQGTGAADDSGLPNDRFFAVRPEGSVSTLKIQRTERGDSAVYLCASGAGVGGELFFGEGSRLTVL.

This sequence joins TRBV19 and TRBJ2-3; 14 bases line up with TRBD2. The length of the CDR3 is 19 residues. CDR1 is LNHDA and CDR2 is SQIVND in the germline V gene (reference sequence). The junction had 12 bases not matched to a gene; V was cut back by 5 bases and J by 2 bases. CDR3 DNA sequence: TGTGCCAGTAGTCCCGGACTAGCGGGAGGCCTAGCTCTCACAGATACGCAGTATTTT. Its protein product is CASSPGLAGGLALTDTQYF.

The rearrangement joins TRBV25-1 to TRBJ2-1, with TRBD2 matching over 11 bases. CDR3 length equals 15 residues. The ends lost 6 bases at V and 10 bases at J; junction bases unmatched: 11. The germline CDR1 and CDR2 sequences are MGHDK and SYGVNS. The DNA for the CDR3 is TGTGCCAGCAGCTTTAGCGGGAGGGCCGACGGGGAGCAGTTCTTC. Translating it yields CASSFSGRADGEQFF.

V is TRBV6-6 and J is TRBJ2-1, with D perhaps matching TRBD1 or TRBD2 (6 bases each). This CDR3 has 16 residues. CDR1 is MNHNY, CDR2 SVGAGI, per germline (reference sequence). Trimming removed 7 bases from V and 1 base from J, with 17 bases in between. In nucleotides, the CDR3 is TGTGCCAGCACCCCCAAAGGGGGGTGGTCCTACAATGAGCAGTTCTTC. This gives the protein CASTPKGGWSYNEQFF.

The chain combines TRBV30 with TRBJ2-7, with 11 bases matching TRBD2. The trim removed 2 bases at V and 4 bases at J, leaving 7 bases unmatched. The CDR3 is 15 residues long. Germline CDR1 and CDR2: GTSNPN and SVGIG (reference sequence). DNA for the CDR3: TGTGCCTGGAGTCTTAGACTAGCGGGACTGTACGAGCAGTACTTC. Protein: CAWSLRLAGLYEQYF.

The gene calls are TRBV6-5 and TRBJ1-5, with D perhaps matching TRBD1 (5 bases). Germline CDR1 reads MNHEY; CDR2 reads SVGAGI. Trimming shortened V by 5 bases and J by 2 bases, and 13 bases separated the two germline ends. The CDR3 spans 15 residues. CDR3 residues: CASSPQGFGNQPQHF. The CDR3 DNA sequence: TGTGCCAGCAGTCCTCAGGGATTTGGCAATCAGCCCCAGCATTTT.

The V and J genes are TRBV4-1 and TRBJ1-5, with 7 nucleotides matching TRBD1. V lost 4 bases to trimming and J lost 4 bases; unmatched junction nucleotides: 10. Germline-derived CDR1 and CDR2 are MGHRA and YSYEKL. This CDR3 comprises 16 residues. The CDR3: CASSLFPGQINQPQHF. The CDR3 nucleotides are TGCGCCAGCAGCCTTTTCCCGGGACAGATAAATCAGCCCCAGCATTTT.

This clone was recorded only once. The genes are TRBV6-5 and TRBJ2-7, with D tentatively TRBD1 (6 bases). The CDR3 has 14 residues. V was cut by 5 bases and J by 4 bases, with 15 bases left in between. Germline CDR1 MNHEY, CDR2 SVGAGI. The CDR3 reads CASSPTWTDYEQYF. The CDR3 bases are TGTGCCAGCAGTCCGACTTGGACAGATTACGAGCAGTACTTC.

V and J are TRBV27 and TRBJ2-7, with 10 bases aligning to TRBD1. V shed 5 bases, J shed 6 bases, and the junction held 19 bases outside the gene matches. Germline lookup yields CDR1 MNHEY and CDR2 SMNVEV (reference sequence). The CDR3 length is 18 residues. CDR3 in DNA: TGTGCCAGCAGTCCCCTGAACTCGGACAGGGGGATAACGGTCGAGCAGTACTTC. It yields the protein CASSPLNSDRGITVEQYF.

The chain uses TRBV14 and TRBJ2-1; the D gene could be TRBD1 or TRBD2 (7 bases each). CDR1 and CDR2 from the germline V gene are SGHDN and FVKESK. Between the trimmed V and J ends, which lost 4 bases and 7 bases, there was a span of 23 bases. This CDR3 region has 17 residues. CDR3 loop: CASSPFVGTEGGNEQFF. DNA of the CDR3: TGTGCCAGCAGCCCCTTTGTAGGGACAGAGGGGGGGAATGAGCAGTTCTTC.

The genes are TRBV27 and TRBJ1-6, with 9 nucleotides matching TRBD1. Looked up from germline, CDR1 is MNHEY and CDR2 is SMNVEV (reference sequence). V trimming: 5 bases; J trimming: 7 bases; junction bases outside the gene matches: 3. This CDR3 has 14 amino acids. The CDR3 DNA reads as TGTGCCAGCAGTCCGGGGACAGGGAATTCACCCCTCCACTTT. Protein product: CASSPGTGNSPLHF.

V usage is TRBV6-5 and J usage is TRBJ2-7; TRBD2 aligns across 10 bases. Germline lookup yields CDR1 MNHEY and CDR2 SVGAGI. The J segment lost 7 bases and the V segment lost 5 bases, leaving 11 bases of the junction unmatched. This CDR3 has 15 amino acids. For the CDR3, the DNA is TGTGCCAGCAGTCCCCTCAGCGGGAGGGCCGGGGAGCAGTACTTC. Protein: CASSPLSGRAGEQYF.

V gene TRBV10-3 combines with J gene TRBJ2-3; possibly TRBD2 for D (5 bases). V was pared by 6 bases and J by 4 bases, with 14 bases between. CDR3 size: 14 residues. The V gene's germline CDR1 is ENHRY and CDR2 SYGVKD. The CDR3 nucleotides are TGTGCCATCAGGCCGGCGGGTAACGCAGATACGCAGTATTTT. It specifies CAIRPAGNADTQYF.

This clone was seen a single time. CDR3 amino acids: CASSQDYGYTF. The CDR3 DNA reads as TGTGCCAGCAGCCAGGACTATGGCTACACCTTC. The rearrangement uses TRBV14 and TRBJ1-2; D not resolved. Germline V gene data show CDR1 as SGHDN and CDR2 as FVKESK. CDR3 length equals 11 residues. Trimming shortened V by 3 bases and J by 3 bases, and 2 bases separated the two germline ends.